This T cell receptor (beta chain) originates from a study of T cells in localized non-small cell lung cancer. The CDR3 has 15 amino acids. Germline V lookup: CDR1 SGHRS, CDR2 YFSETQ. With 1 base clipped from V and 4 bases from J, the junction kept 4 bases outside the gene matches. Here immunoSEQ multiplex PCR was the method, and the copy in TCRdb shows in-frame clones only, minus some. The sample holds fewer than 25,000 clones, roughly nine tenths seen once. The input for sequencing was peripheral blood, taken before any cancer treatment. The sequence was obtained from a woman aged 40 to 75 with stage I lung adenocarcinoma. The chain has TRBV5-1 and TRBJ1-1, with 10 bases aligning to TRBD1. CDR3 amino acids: CASSLLGQGGTEAFF. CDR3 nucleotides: TGCGCCAGCAGCTTGTTAGGACAGGGGGGCACTGAAGCTTTCTTT. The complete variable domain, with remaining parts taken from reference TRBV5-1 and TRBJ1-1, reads KAGVTQTPRYLIKTRGQQVTLSCSPISGHRSVSWYQQTPGQGLQFLFEYFSETQRNKGNFPGRFSGRQFSNSRSEMNVSTLELGDSALYLCASSLLGQGGTEAFFGQGTRLTVV.